What follows is one T cell receptor (beta chain) and its context. Its antigen is still unknown. This sample's treatment: 15 to 20 received Ad26.COV2.S at low or high dose, single or two shots; five or six received placebo; per-sample allocation not given. Sample collection was performed on day 63 after the first vaccine or placebo injection. The sample came from a Boston adult aged 18-55 years. Sequencing used immunoSEQ multiplex PCR; TCRdb keeps in-frame clones, though not all of them. The profile shows 300,000 to 400,000 clones, 88% of them singletons. This specimen comes from a study of Ad26.COV2.S vaccination and SARS-CoV-2 variants. Across the study: The donor was enrolled in the Ad26.COV2.S arm of the COV1001 trial. Into the muscle, Ad26.COV2.S was dosed once or twice, 56 days apart. Overall study results and limits: Recipients of vaccine and of placebo showed similar breadth of their non-spike TCR repertoires.

V gave up 0 bases and J gave up 5 bases, with 13 bases separating them. Germline CDR1 reads LGHDT; CDR2 reads YNNKEL (reference sequence). The CDR3 is 15 residues long. The chain has TRBV3-1 (or the pseudogene TRBV3-2) and TRBJ2-5, with a possible D match to TRBD1 (5 bases). The clonotype was recovered from a person aged 18 to 59 who received the Ad26.COV2.S COVID-19 vaccine or a placebo. Here the sequenced sample was peripheral blood, taken in a trial of Ad26.COV2.S vaccine versus placebo. CDR3 bases: TGTGCCAGCAGCCAAGATAGGGTCAGGGTGGAGACCCAGTACTTC. Amino acid sequence: CASSQDRVRVETQYF.